Given below is one T cell receptor beta chain in context. A junction boundary mismatches the germline segment, possibly from a read error. These data belong to a study of tumor and adjacent non-tumor tissue in lung cancer. TCRbeta libraries were built with three rounds of nested PCR, modified from ARM-PCR. TCRdb re-called the multiplex PCR reads through MiXCR, storing one row per CDR3 protein. The repertoire holds about 86,000 distinct CDR3 sequences, more than 65% seen once, with about a fifth in the top ten. This sample's RNA came from whole unsorted tissue. This non-tumor lung sample came from over 3 cm beyond the tumor edge. Germline V gene data show CDR1 as SQVTM and CDR2 as ANQGSEA. The CDR3 runs to 14 residues.

V usage is TRBV29-1 and J usage is TRBJ2-3; D uncertain. The clonotype comes from a woman between 45 and 60 years old with non-small cell lung cancer. The source material was distant non-tumor lung tissue. DNA for the CDR3: TGTAGCCTTTCGGCTGATACGACCGCAGATACGCAGTATTTT. Translated: CSLSADTTADTQYF.